The present T cell receptor (beta chain) was sequenced within a study of blood T cells in healthy people across ages. This clonotype has a handful of counts. This CDR3 comprises 16 residues. V gave up 0 bases and J gave up 4 bases; unmatched junction bases: 4. In germline, CDR1 is SGHRS, CDR2 YFSETQ. A second PCR of 7 to 11 cycles used a sample-barcoded 5' primer and a J-beta primer mix. One entry per CDR3 protein results from TCRdb running MiXCR on the 5' RACE reads. The table lists about 840,000 distinct CDR3 sequences, just under 30% of them singletons. These data were also filed under a second study, of T cells of mothers and their children. As that study records: Donation came from three healthy Caucasian mothers together with their six children. Related mother-child pairs shared marginally more repertoire than unrelated pairs, though not significantly.

This receptor was identified in a woman aged 40 to 50 in good health. Sequences were obtained from blood. The J gene is TRBJ2-3, the V gene TRBV5-1; 11 nucleotides line up with TRBD2. The CDR3 nucleotides are TGCGCCAGCAGCTTGGCTTTAGCGGGGGGGCCAGATACGCAGTATTTT. It yields the protein CASSLALAGGPDTQYF.